This record concerns one T cell receptor (beta chain) sequence. This sample is drawn from a study of blood T cell repertoires in COVID-19. Germline CDR1 reads SGHDN; CDR2 reads FVKESK. V lost 4 bases and J lost 3, with 21 bases in between. The CDR3 spans 17 residues. The method was immunoSEQ multiplex PCR; TCRdb's version includes in-frame clones alone and lacks a portion of them. Of about 170,000 clones listed, roughly 80% are singletons. The sequenced material came from peripheral blood. The TCR originated in a man aged 70-80 years with active or convalescent COVID-19. The chain carries TRBV14 and TRBJ2-5; maybe TRBD1 (6 bases). The CDR3 here is CASSPLDSFLVKETQYF. As DNA, the CDR3 is TGTGCCAGCAGCCCCCTGGACAGTTTCCTCGTTAAAGAGACCCAGTACTTC.